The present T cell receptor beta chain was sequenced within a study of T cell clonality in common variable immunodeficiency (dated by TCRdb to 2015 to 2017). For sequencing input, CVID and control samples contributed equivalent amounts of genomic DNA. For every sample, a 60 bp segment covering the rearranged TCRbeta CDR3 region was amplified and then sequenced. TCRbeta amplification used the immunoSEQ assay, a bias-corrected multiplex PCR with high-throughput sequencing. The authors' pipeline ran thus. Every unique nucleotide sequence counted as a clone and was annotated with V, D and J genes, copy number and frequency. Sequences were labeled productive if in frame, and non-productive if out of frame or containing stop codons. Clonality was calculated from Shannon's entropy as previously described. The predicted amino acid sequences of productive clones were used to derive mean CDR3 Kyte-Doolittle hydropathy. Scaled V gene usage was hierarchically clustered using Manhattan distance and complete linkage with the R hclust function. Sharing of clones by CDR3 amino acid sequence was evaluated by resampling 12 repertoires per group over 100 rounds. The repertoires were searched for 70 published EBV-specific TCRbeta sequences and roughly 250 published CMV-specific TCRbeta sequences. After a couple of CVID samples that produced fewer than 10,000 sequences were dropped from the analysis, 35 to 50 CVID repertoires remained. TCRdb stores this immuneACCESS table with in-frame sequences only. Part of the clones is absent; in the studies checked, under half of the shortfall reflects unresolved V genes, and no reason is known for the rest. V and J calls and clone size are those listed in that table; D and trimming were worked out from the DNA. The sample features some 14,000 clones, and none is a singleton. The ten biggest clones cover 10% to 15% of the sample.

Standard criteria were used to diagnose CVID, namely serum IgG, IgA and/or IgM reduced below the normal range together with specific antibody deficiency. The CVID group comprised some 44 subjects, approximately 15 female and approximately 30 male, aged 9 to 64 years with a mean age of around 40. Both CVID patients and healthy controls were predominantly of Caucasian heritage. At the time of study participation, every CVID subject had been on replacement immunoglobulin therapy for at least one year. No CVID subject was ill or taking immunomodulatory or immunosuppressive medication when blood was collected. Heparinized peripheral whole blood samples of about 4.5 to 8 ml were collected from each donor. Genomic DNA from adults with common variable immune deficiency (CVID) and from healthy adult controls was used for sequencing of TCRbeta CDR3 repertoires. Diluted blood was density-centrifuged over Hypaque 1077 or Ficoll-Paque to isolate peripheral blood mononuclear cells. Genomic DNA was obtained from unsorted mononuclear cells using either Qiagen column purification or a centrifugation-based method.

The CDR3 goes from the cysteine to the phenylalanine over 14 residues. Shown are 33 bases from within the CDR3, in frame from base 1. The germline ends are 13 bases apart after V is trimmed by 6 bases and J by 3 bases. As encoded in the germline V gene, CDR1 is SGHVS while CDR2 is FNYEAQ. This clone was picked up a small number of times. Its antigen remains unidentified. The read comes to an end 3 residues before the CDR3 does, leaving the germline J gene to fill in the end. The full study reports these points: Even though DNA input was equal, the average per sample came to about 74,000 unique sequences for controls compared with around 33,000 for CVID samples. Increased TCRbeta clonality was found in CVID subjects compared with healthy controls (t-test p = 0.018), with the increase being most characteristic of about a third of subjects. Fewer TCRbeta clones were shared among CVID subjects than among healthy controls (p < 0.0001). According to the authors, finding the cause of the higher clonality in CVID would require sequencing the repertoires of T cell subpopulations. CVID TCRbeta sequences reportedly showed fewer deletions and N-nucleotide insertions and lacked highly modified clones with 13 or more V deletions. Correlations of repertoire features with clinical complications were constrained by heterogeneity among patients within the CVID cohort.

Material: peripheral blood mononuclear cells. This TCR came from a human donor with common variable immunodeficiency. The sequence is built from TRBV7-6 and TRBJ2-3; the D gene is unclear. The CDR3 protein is CASSSSGVTDTQYF. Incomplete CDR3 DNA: TGTGCCAGCAGTTCCTCAGGAGTAACAGATACG.